Each of the 16 T cell receptor beta chains below was sequenced from the same sample in a study of shared clonotypes between healthy human individuals. Clones were read by immunoSEQ multiplex PCR, and TCRdb kept only the in-frame ones, dropping some. The table shows 1,500,000 or so clones, with about 98.5% occurring only once. Specimen: naive CD4+ T cells sorted from blood. Subset indicated: CD45RA+ positively selected. The receptor source for this set is a man aged 25 to 40 in good health.

On this clone: This specimen includes other DNA sequences encoding the same CDR3. This sequence joins TRBV6-1 and TRBJ2-7; no clear D. The V gene lost 3 bases and the J gene lost 3 bases, with 6 bases spanning the gap. Germline CDR1 is MNHNS and CDR2 is SASEGT. CDR3 size: 12 residues. The CDR3 protein is CASSDTVYEQYF. CDR3 nucleotide sequence: TGTGCCAGCAGTGACACGGTCTACGAGCAGTACTTC.

The rearrangement uses TRBV7-2 and TRBJ2-1, with D possibly being TRBD2 (6 bases). The length of the CDR3 is 16 residues. The germline gives CDR1 SGHTA, CDR2 FQGNSA. The V gene lost 8 bases and the J gene lost 0 bases, with 17 bases spanning the gap. DNA of the CDR3: TGTGCCAGCTGCCTCTCTGCGGGGCCCTCCTACAATGAGCAGTTCTTC. Translation gives CASCLSAGPSYNEQFF.

The rearrangement joins TRBV11-3 to TRBJ2-1; 11 bases fit TRBD2. V trimming: 1 base; J trimming: 8 bases; junction bases outside the gene matches: 7. This CDR3 region has 16 residues. Looked up from germline, CDR1 is SGHNT and CDR2 is YENEEA. The CDR3 coding sequence is TGTGCCAGCAGCTTAGGGGGACTAGCGGCTGTCCATGAGCAGTTCTTC. It codes for CASSLGGLAAVHEQFF.

V usage is TRBV5-1 and J usage is TRBJ2-5, with TRBD1 identical over 9 bases. This CDR3 contains 17 residues. Germline V lookup: CDR1 SGHRS, CDR2 YFSETQ. V was pared by 4 bases and J by 2 bases, with 12 bases of the junction left unmatched. The CDR3 protein is CASSEGTGNPPQETQYF. The CDR3 region has the DNA TGCGCCAGCAGCGAAGGGACAGGGAACCCCCCTCAAGAGACCCAGTACTTC.

In the case of this clone: The identical CDR3 is also encoded by other nucleotide sequences in the sample. This chain uses TRBV5-1 with TRBJ2-5, with D maybe TRBD1 (6 bases). This CDR3 has 13 residues. Trimming removed 4 bases from V and 1 base from J, with 8 bases in between. Germline CDR1 is SGHRS and CDR2 is YFSETQ. The CDR3 spells CASSPDSQETQYF. The CDR3 DNA reads as TGCGCCAGCAGCCCGGACAGCCAAGAGACCCAGTACTTC.

The rearrangement links TRBV2 to TRBJ1-4; TRBD1 is a possible D gene (5 bases). V lost 6 bases and J lost 8, with 13 bases in between. This CDR3 is built from 13 residues. The V gene's germline CDR1 is SNHLY and CDR2 FYNNEI. The CDR3 nucleotides read TGTGCCAGCAGATCCGACAGACTAGAAAAACTGTTTTTT. This gives the protein CASRSDRLEKLFF.

The chain recombines TRBV18 with TRBJ1-5; D may be TRBD1 (6 bases). The CDR3 consists of 17 residues. Germline-derived CDR1 and CDR2 are KGHSH and LQKENI. The V and J ends lost 0 bases and 4 bases respectively, with 16 bases between them. The CDR3 DNA reads as TGTGCCAGCTCACCACCCGAGGCGGGGGGCGCGAATCAGCCCCAGCATTTT. It encodes CASSPPEAGGANQPQHF.

This chain links TRBV7-3 with TRBJ2-7; either TRBD1 or TRBD2 may fit D (5 bases each). V was trimmed by 1 base and J by 4 bases, leaving 11 bases between them. The germline V gene has CDR1 SGHTA and CDR2 FQGTGA. CDR3 length equals 14 residues. CDR3 region: CASSLKGSGYEQYF. The CDR3, as DNA: TGTGCCAGCAGCTTAAAGGGGAGTGGGTACGAGCAGTACTTC.

The chain links TRBV2 to TRBJ1-5, with unresolved D. The germline V gene encodes CDR1 SNHLY and CDR2 FYNNEI. This CDR3 comprises 15 residues. The germline V and J ends were trimmed by 1 base and 3 bases, with 10 bases remaining between them. CDR3 region: CASSEDRADNQPQHF. The CDR3 DNA follows: TGTGCCAGCAGTGAAGATAGGGCAGACAATCAGCCCCAGCATTTT.

This chain connects TRBV18 to TRBJ1-2; D is unresolved. Germline CDR1 KGHSH, CDR2 LQKENI. V gave up 1 base and J gave up 5 bases, with 11 bases separating them. The CDR3 length is 14 residues. The CDR3 here is CASSPQGGPYGYTF. CDR3 nucleotide sequence: TGTGCCAGCTCACCACAGGGAGGCCCGTATGGCTACACCTTC.

The chain employs TRBV19 and TRBJ1-4, with D uncertain. The V end lost 6 bases, the J end lost 5 bases, and 16 bases lay between the germline ends. Germline CDR1 reads LNHDA; CDR2 reads SQIVND (reference sequence). The CDR3 covers 15 residues. The CDR3 sequence: CASRQWGSPNEKLFF. CDR3 nucleotide sequence: TGTGCCAGTAGACAATGGGGTAGTCCCAATGAAAAACTGTTTTTT. Filled out from reference TRBV19 and TRBJ1-4, the complete variable domain reads DGGITQSPKYLFRKEGQNVTLSCEQNLNHDAMYWYRQDPGQGLRLIYYSQIVNDFQKGDIAEGYSVSREKKESFPLTVTSAQKNPTAFYLCASRQWGSPNEKLFFGSGTQLSVL.

The chain combines TRBV27 with TRBJ2-1; D is unresolved. The CDR3 contains 13 residues. The germline V gene encodes CDR1 MNHEY and CDR2 SMNVEV (reference sequence). Trimming took 6 bases from V and 7 from J, leaving 13 bases between them. The CDR3 here is CASRFYSENEQFF. In DNA, the CDR3 is TGTGCCAGCAGGTTCTATTCCGAGAATGAGCAGTTCTTC.

The chain links TRBV28 to TRBJ1-2, with TRBD1 as a possible D gene (5 bases). Germline CDR1 reads MDHEN; CDR2 reads SYDVKM. There are 14 residues in the CDR3. Trimming removed 5 bases from V and 6 bases from J, with 16 bases in between. Here the CDR3 reads CASSRLRGPNGYTF. The CDR3, as DNA: TGTGCCAGCAGTAGACTAAGGGGCCCCAATGGCTACACCTTC.

The genes are TRBV9 and TRBJ1-5; D is ambiguous. Trimming pared 3 bases from V and 2 bases from J, leaving 15 bases between. Germline-derived CDR1 and CDR2 are SGDLS and YYNGEE. This CDR3 has 16 amino acids. CDR3 loop: CASSAPRRICNQPQHF. The CDR3 DNA is TGTGCCAGCAGCGCCCCCCGGAGGATATGCAATCAGCCCCAGCATTTT.

This chain uses TRBV11-2 with TRBJ2-1, with TRBD2 matching over 12 bases. Germline assignment: CDR1 SGHAT and CDR2 FQNNGV. The CDR3 has 18 amino acids. The V segment lost 5 bases and the J segment 2 bases; nucleotides outside the gene matches: 10. Here the CDR3 reads CASSARTSGTLPYNEQFF. CDR3 coding DNA: TGTGCCAGCAGCGCCCGGACTAGCGGGACCCTTCCCTACAATGAGCAGTTCTTC.

Regarding this clone: The sample carries other DNA sequences with the same CDR3. This chain links TRBV29-1 with TRBJ2-1, with a tentative D call TRBD1 (6 bases). Germline CDR1 is SQVTM and CDR2 is ANQGSEA. This CDR3 is built from 15 residues. Trimming cost V 3 bases and J 3 bases, with 15 bases left between them. The CDR3 DNA reads TGCAGCGTTGAGGGTGGCAGGGGCAGCTACAATGAGCAGTTCTTC. This encodes CSVEGGRGSYNEQFF.